The rows below give T cell receptor beta chains drawn from one sample of a study of cytomegalovirus exposure and HLA in healthy donors. Profiling relied on immunoSEQ multiplex PCR, and the TCRdb table lists in-frame clones only, not all of them. The sample contains over 95,000 clones, 77% of which appear only once. Sequencing was done on a sample of PBMCs. These receptors were obtained from a man aged 40-50 years in good health and CMV-seropositive. The CDR3 runs from the conserved cysteine through the conserved F or W. Each record gives: J gene, V gene, D gene, clone size, CDR3 DNA, CDR3 protein. A D gene is named only where the DNA matches it firmly. Clone size, where shown, is once, few, many, or a class for clones that have expanded.

j_gene: TRBJ2-2; v_gene: TRBV28; d_gene: -; abundance: -; CDR3nt: TGTGCCAGTTACAGGGACCCGAACACCGGGGAGCTGTTTTTT; CDR3aa: CASYRDPNTGELFF
j_gene: TRBJ1-2; v_gene: TRBV9; d_gene: TRBD1; abundance: -; CDR3nt: TGTGCCAGCAGCGTAGCCCTAGCAGGGGGCGTCTATGGCTACACCTTC; CDR3aa: CASSVALAGGVYGYTF
j_gene: TRBJ1-1; v_gene: TRBV5-1; d_gene: -; abundance: -; CDR3nt: TGCGCCAGCAGCTTTTCACCGGGAGGGGACACTGAAGCTTTCTTT; CDR3aa: CASSFSPGGDTEAFF
j_gene: TRBJ2-2; v_gene: TRBV5-1; d_gene: TRBD1; abundance: few; CDR3nt: TGCGCCAGCGTACCAGGATCCGGGACAGTAAACACCGGGGAGCTGTTTTTT; CDR3aa: CASVPGSGTVNTGELFF
j_gene: TRBJ1-5; v_gene: TRBV6-5; d_gene: TRBD1; abundance: -; CDR3nt: TGTGCCAGCAGTTACTCCGGGACAGGGAATCAGCCCCAGCATTTT; CDR3aa: CASSYSGTGNQPQHF
j_gene: TRBJ1-2; v_gene: TRBV11-2; d_gene: -; abundance: -; CDR3nt: TGTGCCAGCAGCTTAGTACCGACTCCCACCAATGGCTACACCTTC; CDR3aa: CASSLVPTPTNGYTF
j_gene: TRBJ2-7; v_gene: TRBV6-1; d_gene: TRBD1; abundance: -; CDR3nt: TGTGCCAGCAGTGAAAGGTGGTTTGGGGACAGGGTGCCCTACGAGCAGTACTTC; CDR3aa: CASSERWFGDRVPYEQYF
j_gene: TRBJ2-2; v_gene: TRBV2; d_gene: -; abundance: -; CDR3nt: TGTGCCAGCAGTACACAGGGGAACACCGGGGAGCTGTTTTTT; CDR3aa: CASSTQGNTGELFF
j_gene: TRBJ2-2; v_gene: TRBV4-1; d_gene: -; abundance: -; CDR3nt: TGCGCCAGCAGCCAATCGACTCTTAACGGGGAGCTGTTTTTT; CDR3aa: CASSQSTLNGELFF
j_gene: TRBJ2-7; v_gene: TRBV2; d_gene: -; abundance: -; CDR3nt: TGTGCCAGCAGCCCGCGGTCTTACGAGCAGTACTTC; CDR3aa: CASSPRSYEQYF
j_gene: TRBJ2-2; v_gene: TRBV7-2; d_gene: -; abundance: -; CDR3nt: TGTGCCAGCAGGTCTCCCGGGACACCGAACACCGGGGAGCTGTTTTTT; CDR3aa: CASRSPGTPNTGELFF
j_gene: TRBJ2-1; v_gene: TRBV4-1; d_gene: TRBD2; abundance: -; CDR3nt: TGCGCCAGCAGCCAAGATCTAGCGGCATTCAACAATGAGCAGTTCTTC; CDR3aa: CASSQDLAAFNNEQFF
j_gene: TRBJ2-5; v_gene: TRBV2; d_gene: -; abundance: -; CDR3nt: TGTGCCACAGGGATGCGTATAGAGACCCAGTACTTC; CDR3aa: CATGMRIETQYF
j_gene: TRBJ2-1; v_gene: TRBV5-1; d_gene: TRBD2; abundance: -; CDR3nt: TGCGCCAGCAGTCGGGGGACTACCAACAATGAGCAGTTCTTC; CDR3aa: CASSRGTTNNEQFF
j_gene: TRBJ2-7; v_gene: TRBV6-1; d_gene: -; abundance: -; CDR3nt: TGTGCCAGCAGTGGGGGGACTCATTCATGGGAGCAGTACTTC; CDR3aa: CASSGGTHSWEQYF
j_gene: TRBJ1-5; v_gene: TRBV19; d_gene: -; abundance: -; CDR3nt: TGTGCCAGTTCCTACAGGGACGGGCTCCTCGGTCAGCCCCAGCATTTT; CDR3aa: CASSYRDGLLGQPQHF
j_gene: TRBJ2-7; v_gene: TRBV6-1; d_gene: -; abundance: -; CDR3nt: TGTGCCAGCAGTGAAAACAGGGAATCCTACGAGCAGTACTTC; CDR3aa: CASSENRESYEQYF
j_gene: TRBJ2-7; v_gene: TRBV27; d_gene: TRBD1; abundance: -; CDR3nt: TGTGCCAGCAGTCAACCCCGCCGGGACAGGGGCTACGAGCAGTACTTC; CDR3aa: CASSQPRRDRGYEQYF
j_gene: TRBJ2-5; v_gene: TRBV29-1; d_gene: -; abundance: -; CDR3nt: TGCAGCGTTGTTAGGAGGGAGACCCAGTACTTC; CDR3aa: CSVVRRETQYF
j_gene: TRBJ1-6; v_gene: TRBV7-3; d_gene: -; abundance: -; CDR3nt: TGTGCCAGCAGCTTAACCGAGGGTTCACCCCTCCACTTT; CDR3aa: CASSLTEGSPLHF
j_gene: TRBJ2-7; v_gene: TRBV5-1; d_gene: TRBD1; abundance: -; CDR3nt: TGCGCCAGCAGACAGGGGCCCGCCAGCTCCTACGAGCAGTACTTC; CDR3aa: CASRQGPASSYEQYF
j_gene: TRBJ1-1; v_gene: TRBV10-3; d_gene: -; abundance: -; CDR3nt: TGTGCCATCAGTGGAGGAAATGAAGCTTTCTTT; CDR3aa: CAISGGNEAFF
j_gene: TRBJ1-2; v_gene: TRBV28; d_gene: -; abundance: few; CDR3nt: TGTGCCAGCAGTCCCAGCCCCGGGGATGGCTACACCTTC; CDR3aa: CASSPSPGDGYTF
j_gene: TRBJ1-4; v_gene: TRBV5-4; d_gene: TRBD1; abundance: -; CDR3nt: TGTGCCAGCAGCATCGGGGGGGGGACAGGGAGAGAAAAACTGTTTTTT; CDR3aa: CASSIGGGTGREKLFF
j_gene: TRBJ2-5; v_gene: TRBV4-1; d_gene: -; abundance: -; CDR3nt: TGCGCCAGCAGCCAAGAGACGGGATTTGAGACCCAGTACTTC; CDR3aa: CASSQETGFETQYF
j_gene: TRBJ2-7; v_gene: TRBV29-1; d_gene: -; abundance: -; CDR3nt: TGCAGCGTTGTTGCAGGGAACTCCTACGAGCAGTACTTC; CDR3aa: CSVVAGNSYEQYF
j_gene: TRBJ1-1; v_gene: TRBV7-9; d_gene: -; abundance: -; CDR3nt: TGTTCCAGCAGCTTAGGGCCCCCTGAAGCTTTCTTT; CDR3aa: CSSSLGPPEAFF
j_gene: TRBJ2-5; v_gene: TRBV29-1; d_gene: TRBD2; abundance: -; CDR3nt: TGCAGCGTTGAGACCACCGGGGCGACCGGGGGGATGTGGGAGACCCAGTACTTC; CDR3aa: CSVETTGATGGMWETQYF
j_gene: TRBJ2-6; v_gene: TRBV4-3; d_gene: TRBD1; abundance: few; CDR3nt: TGCGCCAGCAGCCAGGCGACAGGGCTCGGGGCCAACGGCCTGACTTTC; CDR3aa: CASSQATGLGANGLTF
j_gene: TRBJ1-2; v_gene: TRBV7-2; d_gene: TRBD1; abundance: -; CDR3nt: TGTGCCAGCAGCTCGGACAGGGACTACACCTTC; CDR3aa: CASSSDRDYTF